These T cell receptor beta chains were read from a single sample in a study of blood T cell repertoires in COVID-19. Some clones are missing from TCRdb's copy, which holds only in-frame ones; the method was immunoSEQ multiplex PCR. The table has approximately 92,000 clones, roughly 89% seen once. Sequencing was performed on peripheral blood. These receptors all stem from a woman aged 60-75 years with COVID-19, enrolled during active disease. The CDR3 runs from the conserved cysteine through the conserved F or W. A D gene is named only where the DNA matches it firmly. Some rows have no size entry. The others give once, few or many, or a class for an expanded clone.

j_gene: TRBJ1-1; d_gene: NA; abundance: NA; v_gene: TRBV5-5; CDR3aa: CASSQDRNTEAFF; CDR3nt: TGTGCCAGCAGCCAAGACAGGAACACTGAAGCTTTCTTT
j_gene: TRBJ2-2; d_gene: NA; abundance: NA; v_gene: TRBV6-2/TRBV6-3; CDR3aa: CASSYGGAGTGELFF; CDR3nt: TGTGCCAGCAGTTACGGGGGGGCCGGCACCGGGGAGCTGTTTTTT
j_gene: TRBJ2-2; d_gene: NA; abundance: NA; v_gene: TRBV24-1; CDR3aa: CATSDPSANTGELFF; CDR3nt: TGTGCCACCAGCGATCCCAGTGCGAACACCGGGGAGCTGTTTTTT
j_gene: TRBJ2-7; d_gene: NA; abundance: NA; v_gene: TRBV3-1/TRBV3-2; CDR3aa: CASSRQVTDEQYF; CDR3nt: TGTGCCAGCAGCCGACAGGTCACGGACGAGCAGTACTTC
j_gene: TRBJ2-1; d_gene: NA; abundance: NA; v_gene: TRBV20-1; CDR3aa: CSARLDSEQFF; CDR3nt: TGCAGTGCGAGACTTGACAGTGAGCAGTTCTTC
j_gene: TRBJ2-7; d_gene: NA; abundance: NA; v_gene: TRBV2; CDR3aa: CASSPTFSGSGEQYF; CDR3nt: TGTGCCAGCAGTCCAACGTTCTCCGGGTCTGGCGAGCAGTACTTC
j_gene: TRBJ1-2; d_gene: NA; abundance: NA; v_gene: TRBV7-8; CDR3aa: CASSLATGNYGYTF; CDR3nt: TGTGCCAGCAGCTTAGCAACAGGAAACTATGGCTACACCTTC
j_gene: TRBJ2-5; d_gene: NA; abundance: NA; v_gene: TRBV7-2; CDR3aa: CASSRRGQEETQYF; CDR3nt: TGTGCCAGCAGCCGCCGCGGACAAGAAGAGACCCAGTACTTC
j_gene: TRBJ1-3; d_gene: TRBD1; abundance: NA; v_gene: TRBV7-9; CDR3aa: CASSTRQGASGNTIYF; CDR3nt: TGTGCCAGCAGCACCCGACAGGGGGCCTCTGGAAACACCATATATTTT
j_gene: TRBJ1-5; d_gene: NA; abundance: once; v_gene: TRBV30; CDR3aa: CAWSVQNSNQPQHF; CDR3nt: TGTGCCTGGAGTGTACAGAATAGCAATCAGCCCCAGCATTTT
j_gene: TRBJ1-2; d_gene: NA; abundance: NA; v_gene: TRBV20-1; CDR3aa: CSAGQLYGYTF; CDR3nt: TGCAGTGCCGGACAGCTTTATGGCTACACCTTC
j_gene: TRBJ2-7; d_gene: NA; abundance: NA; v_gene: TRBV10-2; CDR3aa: CATKGVGYSYEQYF; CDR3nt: TGCGCCACCAAAGGGGTAGGCTACTCCTACGAGCAGTACTTC
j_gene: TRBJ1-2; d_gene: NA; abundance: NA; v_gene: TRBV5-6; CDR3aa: CASTPAGGNYGYTF; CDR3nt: TGTGCCAGCACCCCCGCGGGGGGCAACTATGGCTACACCTTC
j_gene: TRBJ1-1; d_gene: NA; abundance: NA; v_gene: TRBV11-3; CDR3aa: CASSLSRGEAFF; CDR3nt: TGTGCCAGCAGCTTGAGTAGGGGAGAAGCTTTCTTT
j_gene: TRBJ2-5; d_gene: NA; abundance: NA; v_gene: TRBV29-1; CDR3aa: CSAHRAGGETQYF; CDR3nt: TGCAGCGCACATCGGGCGGGCGGCGAGACCCAGTACTTC
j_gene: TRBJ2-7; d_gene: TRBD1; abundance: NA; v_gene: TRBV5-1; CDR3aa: CASSPTGAYEQYF; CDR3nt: TGCGCCAGCAGCCCGACAGGGGCCTACGAGCAGTACTTC
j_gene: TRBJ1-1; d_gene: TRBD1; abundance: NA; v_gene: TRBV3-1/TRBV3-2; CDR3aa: CASSQDGTGGEAFF; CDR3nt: TGTGCCAGCAGCCAAGACGGGACAGGGGGCGAAGCTTTCTTT
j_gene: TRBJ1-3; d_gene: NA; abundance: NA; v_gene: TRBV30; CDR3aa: CAWSVLRGNTIYF; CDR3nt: TGTGCCTGGAGTGTACTGCGCGGAAACACCATATATTTT
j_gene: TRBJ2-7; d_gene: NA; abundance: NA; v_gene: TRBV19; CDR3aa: CASSIVYRVASEQYF; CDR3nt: TGTGCCAGTAGTATAGTCTACAGGGTGGCGTCCGAGCAGTACTTC
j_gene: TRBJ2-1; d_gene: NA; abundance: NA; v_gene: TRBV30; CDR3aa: CAWSAGLYNEQFF; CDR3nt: TGTGCCTGGAGTGCGGGACTCTACAATGAGCAGTTCTTC
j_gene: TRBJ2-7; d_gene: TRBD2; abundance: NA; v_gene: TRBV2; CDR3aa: CASSQDQAGGPRYF; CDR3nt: TGTGCCAGCAGCCAAGATCAAGCGGGGGGGCCTCGGTACTTC
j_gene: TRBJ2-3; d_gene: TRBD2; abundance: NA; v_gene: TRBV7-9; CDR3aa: CASRPSGGADTQYF; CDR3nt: TGTGCCAGCAGACCTAGCGGGGGTGCAGATACGCAGTATTTT
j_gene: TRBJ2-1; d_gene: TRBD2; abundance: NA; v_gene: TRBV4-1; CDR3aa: CASSHPRGGIYNEQFF; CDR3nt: TGCGCCAGCAGCCACCCCCGGGGGGGGATATACAATGAGCAGTTCTTC
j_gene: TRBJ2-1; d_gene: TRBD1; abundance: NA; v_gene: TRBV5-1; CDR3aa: CASSLTGTVDNEQFF; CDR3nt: TGCGCCAGCAGCTTAACCGGGACAGTCGACAATGAGCAGTTCTTC
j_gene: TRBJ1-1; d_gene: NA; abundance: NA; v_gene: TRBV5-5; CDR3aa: CASSLVGSTEAFF; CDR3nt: TGTGCCAGCAGCTTGGTAGGGAGCACTGAAGCTTTCTTT
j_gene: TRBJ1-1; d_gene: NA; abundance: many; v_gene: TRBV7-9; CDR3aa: CASSKQSHTEAFF; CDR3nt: TGTGCCAGCAGCAAACAGAGCCACACTGAAGCTTTCTTT
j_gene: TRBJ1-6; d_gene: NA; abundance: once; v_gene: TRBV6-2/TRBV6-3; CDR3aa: CASSMTVRSPLHF; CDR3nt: TGTGCCAGCAGTATGACTGTCCGCTCACCCCTCCACTTT
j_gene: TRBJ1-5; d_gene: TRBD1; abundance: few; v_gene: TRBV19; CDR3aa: CASRPTRTGGNQPQHF; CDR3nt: TGTGCCAGTAGGCCAACTCGGACAGGGGGCAATCAGCCCCAGCATTTT